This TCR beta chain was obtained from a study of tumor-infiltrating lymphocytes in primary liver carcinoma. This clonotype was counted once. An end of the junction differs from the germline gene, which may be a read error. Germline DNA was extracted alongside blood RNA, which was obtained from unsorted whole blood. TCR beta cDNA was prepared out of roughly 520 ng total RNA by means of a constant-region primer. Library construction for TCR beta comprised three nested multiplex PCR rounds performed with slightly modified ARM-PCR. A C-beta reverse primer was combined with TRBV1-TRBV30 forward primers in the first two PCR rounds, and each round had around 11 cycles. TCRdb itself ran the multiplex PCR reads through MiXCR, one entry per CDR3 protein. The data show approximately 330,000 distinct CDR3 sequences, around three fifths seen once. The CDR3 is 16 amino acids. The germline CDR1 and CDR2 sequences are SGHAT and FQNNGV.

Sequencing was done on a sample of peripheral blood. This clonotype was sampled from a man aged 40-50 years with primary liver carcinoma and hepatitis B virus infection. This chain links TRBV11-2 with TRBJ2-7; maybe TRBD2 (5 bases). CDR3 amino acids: CASSLVAGGWPYEQYF. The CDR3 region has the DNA TGTGCCAGCAGCTTAGTAGCTGGCGGGTGGCCCTATGAGCAGTACTTC.